The rows below give T cell receptor beta chains drawn from one sample of a study of blood T cell repertoires in COVID-19. TCRdb's copy holds only in-frame clones and misses some; the assay was immunoSEQ multiplex PCR. The sample gives approximately 200,000 clones, about 90% of which show up once; roughly a tenth is in the top ten. Material: PBMCs or T cells enriched from blood (not recorded which). The source of these receptors is a man aged 30 to 39 who had recovered from COVID-19. Each CDR3 is given with its conserved first and last residue. A D gene is named only where the DNA matches it firmly. Part of the rows lack a size; the others show once, few, many or a class for expanded clones.

J: TRBJ1-3
V: TRBV6-6
size: -
D: -
DNA: TGTGCCAGCAGTTACGGCCGAAACACCATATATTTT
CDR3: CASSYGRNTIYF

J: TRBJ1-2
V: TRBV7-2
size: -
D: -
DNA: TGTGCCAGCAGTCCTATGCGAACGGGAGGCTACACCTTC
CDR3: CASSPMRTGGYTF

J: TRBJ1-5
V: TRBV5-5
size: -
D: -
DNA: TGTGCCAGCAGCTTGGTCGGGGTGGGTCAGCCCCAGCATTTT
CDR3: CASSLVGVGQPQHF

J: TRBJ1-5
V: TRBV5-1
size: -
D: TRBD1
DNA: TGCGCCAGCAGCCTGGGACAGTCCAATCAGCCCCAGCATTTT
CDR3: CASSLGQSNQPQHF

J: TRBJ1-1
V: TRBV7-6
size: -
D: TRBD1
DNA: TGTGCCAGCAGCTTATACCGGGACAGTGAAGCTTTCTTT
CDR3: CASSLYRDSEAFF

J: TRBJ1-5
V: TRBV5-6
size: few
D: TRBD1
DNA: TGTGCCAGCAGTAGGACAGGGGGCTTAAGCAATCAGCCCCAGCATTTT
CDR3: CASSRTGGLSNQPQHF

J: TRBJ2-7
V: TRBV6-5
size: once
D: TRBD1
DNA: TGTGCCAGCAGTTACGGACAGGGGATTTCCTACGAGCAGTACTTC
CDR3: CASSYGQGISYEQYF

J: TRBJ2-1
V: TRBV4-2
size: -
D: -
DNA: TGTGCCAGCAGCCAAGATCCATGGCTAGCCTACAATGAGCAGTTCTTC
CDR3: CASSQDPWLAYNEQFF

J: TRBJ1-2
V: TRBV5-1
size: -
D: -
DNA: TGCGCCAGCAGCTTGGAGGGGGTCGGCTACACCTTC
CDR3: CASSLEGVGYTF

J: TRBJ2-5
V: TRBV5-1
size: -
D: TRBD2
DNA: TGCGCCAGCAGCTTGGGGACTAGCGGGGGGGAGACCCAGTACTTC
CDR3: CASSLGTSGGETQYF

J: TRBJ1-1
V: TRBV7-9
size: -
D: -
DNA: TGTGCCAGCACCACAACCTCCTTCGGTCCTCCGGGGATGAACACTGAAGCTTTCTTT
CDR3: CASTTTSFGPPGMNTEAFF

J: TRBJ2-1
V: TRBV5-4
size: -
D: -
DNA: TGTGCCAGCAGCTTGGAATCGGGGTTGGTTAATGAGCAGTTCTTC
CDR3: CASSLESGLVNEQFF

J: TRBJ2-7
V: TRBV5-6
size: -
D: -
DNA: TGTGCCAGCACCGGGAGCGGCAAGTACTTC
CDR3: CASTGSGKYF

J: TRBJ2-7
V: TRBV29-1
size: -
D: -
DNA: TGCAGCGCCGGACTGGCCTCCTACGAGCAGTACTTC
CDR3: CSAGLASYEQYF

J: TRBJ2-5
V: TRBV18
size: -
D: TRBD2
DNA: TGTGCCAGCTCACCGCGGGGGGCACAAGAGACCCAGTACTTC
CDR3: CASSPRGAQETQYF

J: TRBJ1-6
V: TRBV7-9
size: -
D: -
DNA: TGTGCCAGCAGCTTATCTATCGGGACACTAGATAATTCACCCCTCCACTTT
CDR3: CASSLSIGTLDNSPLHF

J: TRBJ2-2
V: TRBV5-6
size: once
D: TRBD2
DNA: TGTGCCAGCAGCTTGGCTCCCATTAGCGGGGGGACGAACACCGGGGAGCTGTTTTTT
CDR3: CASSLAPISGGTNTGELFF

J: TRBJ2-5
V: TRBV5-1
size: -
D: -
DNA: TGCGCCAGCAGCTTTAACGCGGGGCAAGAGACCCAGTACTTC
CDR3: CASSFNAGQETQYF

J: TRBJ2-2
V: TRBV4-1
size: few
D: -
DNA: TGCGCCAGCAGCCAAAGGCTTTGGGACCCAGGGGCCACCGGGGAGCTGTTTTTT
CDR3: CASSQRLWDPGATGELFF

J: TRBJ1-2
V: TRBV27
size: -
D: TRBD1
DNA: TGTGCCAGCAGTCGCTTGACTGGGACAGGGGTCTATGGCTACACCTTC
CDR3: CASSRLTGTGVYGYTF

J: TRBJ1-1
V: TRBV6-5
size: once
D: -
DNA: TGTGCCAGCAGTTACTCGCAGGGGAACACTGAAGCTTTCTTT
CDR3: CASSYSQGNTEAFF

J: TRBJ2-1
V: TRBV6-4
size: -
D: -
DNA: TGTGCCAGCAGCCCTGACAGGAACTTAGGTGAGCAGTTCTTC
CDR3: CASSPDRNLGEQFF

J: TRBJ1-5
V: TRBV19
size: once
D: -
DNA: TGTGCCAGTAGCGGGGGGTGGGGACAAACCCAGCATTTT
CDR3: CASSGGWGQTQHF

J: TRBJ2-3
V: TRBV19
size: -
D: TRBD2
DNA: TGTGCCACTAAGACTAGCGGTAACACAGATACGCAGTATTTT
CDR3: CATKTSGNTDTQYF

J: TRBJ2-2
V: TRBV6-4
size: -
D: -
DNA: TGTGCCAGCAGTTCCTACACCGGGGAGCTGTTTTTT
CDR3: CASSSYTGELFF

J: TRBJ1-1
V: TRBV7-3
size: once
D: -
DNA: TGTGCCAGCAGCCCCGTTAATATCGGGGGTCGGACTGAAGCTTTCTTT
CDR3: CASSPVNIGGRTEAFF

J: TRBJ1-2
V: TRBV30
size: -
D: -
DNA: TGTGCCTCCTTGTCAGGCCCAAGAAACTATGGCTACACCTTC
CDR3: CASLSGPRNYGYTF

J: TRBJ1-1
V: TRBV3-1/TRBV3-2
size: -
D: -
DNA: TGTGCCAGCAGCCAAGGGGGGGTAGGAGCTTTCTTT
CDR3: CASSQGGVGAFF

J: TRBJ1-3
V: TRBV29-1
size: -
D: -
DNA: TGCAGCGTTGTCGGGGGAAACACCATATATTTT
CDR3: CSVVGGNTIYF

J: TRBJ1-1
V: TRBV7-9
size: -
D: -
DNA: TGTGCCAGCAGCTTAACGGACACTGAAGCTTTCTTT
CDR3: CASSLTDTEAFF

J: TRBJ1-2
V: TRBV5-6
size: -
D: -
DNA: TGTGCCAGCTCACTACTATCGTTGACAGGAGCCTATGGCTACACCTTC
CDR3: CASSLLSLTGAYGYTF

J: TRBJ2-1
V: TRBV2
size: -
D: -
DNA: TGTGCCAGCAGTGCCTCGGGACAATATTACAATGAGCAGTTCTTC
CDR3: CASSASGQYYNEQFF

J: TRBJ1-5
V: TRBV5-5
size: -
D: -
DNA: TGTGCCAGCAGCCAACAGGGTTCGGGCAATCAGCCCCAGCATTTT
CDR3: CASSQQGSGNQPQHF

J: TRBJ2-2
V: TRBV14
size: -
D: -
DNA: TGTGCCAGCAGCCAAGTTCCGAGGAACACCGGGGAGCTGTTTTTT
CDR3: CASSQVPRNTGELFF

J: TRBJ2-1
V: TRBV10-3
size: -
D: TRBD2
DNA: TGTGCCACCGGACCGAGCGGGGGGCAAGGCAATGAGCAGTTCTTC
CDR3: CATGPSGGQGNEQFF

J: TRBJ2-1
V: TRBV9
size: -
D: -
DNA: TGTGCCAGCAGCGTAGAGGGGTCAGATTACAATGAGCAGTTCTTC
CDR3: CASSVEGSDYNEQFF

J: TRBJ2-1
V: TRBV5-4
size: -
D: TRBD2
DNA: TGTGCCAGCAGCTTGGGTTTGAGACTAGCGGGGGACGGTGAGCAGTTCTTC
CDR3: CASSLGLRLAGDGEQFF

J: TRBJ2-1
V: TRBV4-1
size: few
D: -
DNA: TGCGCCAGCAGCCAAGATACAGCGGGCCTCTCCTACAATGAGCAGTTCTTC
CDR3: CASSQDTAGLSYNEQFF

J: TRBJ1-2
V: TRBV12-3/TRBV12-4
size: -
D: -
DNA: TGTGCCAGCAGTTTACAGGGGGGCTACACCTTC
CDR3: CASSLQGGYTF

J: TRBJ1-3
V: TRBV4-1
size: -
D: TRBD1
DNA: TGCGCCAGCAGCCAAGATTTTAGGCTACAGGGGTCAGGAAACACCATATATTTT
CDR3: CASSQDFRLQGSGNTIYF

J: TRBJ1-2
V: TRBV5-4
size: -
D: TRBD1
DNA: TGTGCCAGCAGGGGGACAGCACTCTATGGCTACACCTTC
CDR3: CASRGTALYGYTF

J: TRBJ2-3
V: TRBV6-5
size: -
D: -
DNA: TGTGCCAGCAGTTACTCGCCTGGGCCTAGCACAGATACGCAGTATTTT
CDR3: CASSYSPGPSTDTQYF

J: TRBJ2-7
V: TRBV29-1
size: -
D: TRBD2
DNA: TGCAGCGTTGAGGGGGAGGGTCGCGAGCAGTACTTC
CDR3: CSVEGEGREQYF